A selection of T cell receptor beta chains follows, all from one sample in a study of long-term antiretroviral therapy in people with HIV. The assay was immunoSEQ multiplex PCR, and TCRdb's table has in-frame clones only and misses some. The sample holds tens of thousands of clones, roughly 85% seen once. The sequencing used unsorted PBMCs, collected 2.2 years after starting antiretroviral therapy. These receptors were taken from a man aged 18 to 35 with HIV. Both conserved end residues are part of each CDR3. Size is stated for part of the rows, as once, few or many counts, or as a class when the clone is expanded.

CDR3aa: CASSYSGGGEQYF
abundance: few
v_gene: TRBV6-5

CDR3aa: CASSRSGNTIYF
abundance: -
v_gene: TRBV4-1

CDR3aa: CASSPGWQWGSSYNSPLHF
abundance: -
v_gene: TRBV5-4

CDR3aa: CASSYGATGANEKLFF
abundance: -
v_gene: TRBV5-5

CDR3aa: CASSPLRGENYNEQFF
abundance: once
v_gene: TRBV7-6

CDR3aa: CASRPEQGSGGYTF
abundance: -
v_gene: TRBV7-6

CDR3aa: CASSPGQGAFNEQFF
abundance: -
v_gene: TRBV5-1

CDR3aa: CATGDRGNTGELFF
abundance: -
v_gene: TRBV19

CDR3aa: CATSRDGTGADTQYF
abundance: -
v_gene: TRBV15

CDR3aa: CASRGTSGSSDEQFF
abundance: -
v_gene: TRBV27

CDR3aa: CASSIKVDAGNTIYF
abundance: -
v_gene: TRBV19

CDR3aa: CASSEEPTGIQGDEKLFF
abundance: -
v_gene: TRBV10-1

CDR3aa: CASSLRGLAGGDTQYF
abundance: -
v_gene: TRBV4-3

CDR3aa: CASSSYRGADTQYF
abundance: -
v_gene: TRBV7-2

CDR3aa: CASSSTTLEGETQYF
abundance: once
v_gene: TRBV27

CDR3aa: CAWRRQGPGEQYF
abundance: -
v_gene: TRBV30

CDR3aa: CATTSFNEQFF
abundance: few
v_gene: TRBV7-9

CDR3aa: CASSTRGENYEQYF
abundance: -
v_gene: TRBV7-8

CDR3aa: CAWSDGQGSSPLHF
abundance: -
v_gene: TRBV30

CDR3aa: CASSPQGAAYGYTF
abundance: -
v_gene: TRBV18

CDR3aa: CASSSGLAGFTGELFF
abundance: -
v_gene: TRBV7-9

CDR3aa: CASSGKGTGRTLSGNTIYF
abundance: -
v_gene: TRBV11-3

CDR3aa: CASSLRLPSGELFF
abundance: few
v_gene: TRBV11-2

CDR3aa: CASSWASYEQYF
abundance: few
v_gene: TRBV7-9

CDR3aa: CASSFGSRVEGEQYF
abundance: -
v_gene: TRBV27

CDR3aa: CASSLLGPRGQPQHF
abundance: -
v_gene: TRBV27

CDR3aa: CASSLNSPYEQYF
abundance: -
v_gene: TRBV5-6

CDR3aa: CAWSWEAVGETQYF
abundance: once
v_gene: TRBV30

CDR3aa: CATSRGGMGNEQFF
abundance: -
v_gene: TRBV15

CDR3aa: CASRSRTSLETQYF
abundance: -
v_gene: TRBV5-1

CDR3aa: CASKPGVLGQPQHF
abundance: once
v_gene: TRBV19

CDR3aa: CASSERWAEQAFF
abundance: once
v_gene: TRBV2

CDR3aa: CASSLGYTEAFF
abundance: -
v_gene: TRBV7-9

CDR3aa: CASTEQGHTGELFF
abundance: -
v_gene: TRBV28

CDR3aa: CASSHPSGGRLAGGTYNEQFF
abundance: once
v_gene: TRBV4-1

CDR3aa: CASSPRTGLQPQHF
abundance: -
v_gene: TRBV4-1

CDR3aa: CAWAPGGNQPQHF
abundance: -
v_gene: TRBV30

CDR3aa: CASSPDRIPYEQYF
abundance: -
v_gene: TRBV5-6

CDR3aa: CASSIGGGGGYEQYF
abundance: -
v_gene: TRBV19

CDR3aa: CASSLRVGGELFF
abundance: -
v_gene: TRBV28

CDR3aa: CASSAGTSALRQFF
abundance: -
v_gene: TRBV7-9

CDR3aa: CASSGQYNEKLFF
abundance: -
v_gene: TRBV18

CDR3aa: CARGDLTYNEQFF
abundance: -
v_gene: TRBV2

CDR3aa: CASSLGRGQETQYF
abundance: -
v_gene: TRBV5-1

CDR3aa: CASTSFGLNSPLHF
abundance: -
v_gene: TRBV6-5

CDR3aa: CASSFRSSGNVGEQYF
abundance: -
v_gene: TRBV5-1

CDR3aa: CASSPQENEQFF
abundance: -
v_gene: TRBV9

CDR3aa: CASSPYTTNTEAFF
abundance: -
v_gene: TRBV7-8

CDR3aa: CASSEAGGAYEQYF
abundance: -
v_gene: TRBV2

CDR3aa: CASSAPRIYEQYF
abundance: -
v_gene: TRBV2

CDR3aa: CASSSRGSGKETQYF
abundance: -
v_gene: TRBV9

CDR3aa: CASSLGRLNTEAFF
abundance: -
v_gene: TRBV28

CDR3aa: CASSQENWGEQFF
abundance: -
v_gene: TRBV4-3